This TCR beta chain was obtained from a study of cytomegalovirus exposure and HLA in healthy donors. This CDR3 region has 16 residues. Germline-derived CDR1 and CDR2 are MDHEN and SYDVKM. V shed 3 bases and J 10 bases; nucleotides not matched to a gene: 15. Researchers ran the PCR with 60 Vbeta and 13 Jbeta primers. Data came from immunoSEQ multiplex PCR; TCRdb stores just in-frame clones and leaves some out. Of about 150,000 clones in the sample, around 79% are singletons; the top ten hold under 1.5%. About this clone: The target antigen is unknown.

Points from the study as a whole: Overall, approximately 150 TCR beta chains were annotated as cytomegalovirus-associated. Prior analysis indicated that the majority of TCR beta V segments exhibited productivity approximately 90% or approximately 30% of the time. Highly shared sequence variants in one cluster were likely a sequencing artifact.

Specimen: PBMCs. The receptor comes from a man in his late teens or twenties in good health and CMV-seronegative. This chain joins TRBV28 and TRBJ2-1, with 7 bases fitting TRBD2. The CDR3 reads CASSLASGVLTSEQFF. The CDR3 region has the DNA TGTGCCAGCAGTTTGGCTTCGGGGGTCCTGACTAGCGAGCAGTTCTTC.